This T cell receptor beta chain was retrieved from a study of T cell responses to AZD1222 COVID-19 vaccine. Study context: It was second doses at about 4 or about 12 weeks that were pooled. Whole-study findings and limits: Vaccine-related CD4 TCRs covered spike, predominating at 160-218 and 743-854.

Comment on this clone: Its antigen is still unknown.

Sequencing was performed with immunoSEQ multiplex PCR; in TCRdb, only in-frame clones are kept and a portion is missing. The profile covers almost 55,000 clones, with about 81% appearing a single time and roughly 10% taken by the ten largest. The CDR3 runs to 17 residues. With V trimmed by 0 bases and J by 0 bases, 4 bases remained unmatched. Germline assignment: CDR1 KGHDR and CDR2 SFDVKD. The source material was peripheral blood, sampled on day 0 of AZD1222 vaccination. The TCR sequence derives from an adult in good health. The gene calls are TRBV24-1 and TRBJ1-5; TRBD1 matches 7 bases. Here the CDR3 DNA reads TGTGCCACCAGTGATTTGTCCAGGGGGAATAGCAATCAGCCCCAGCATTTT. Its translation is CATSDLSRGNSNQPQHF.